This is a list of T cell receptor beta chains from one sample in a study of PD-1 blockade in classical Hodgkin lymphoma. The assay was immunoSEQ multiplex PCR, and TCRdb's table has in-frame clones only and misses some. The sample yields around 25,000 clones, roughly 80% seen once. The material sequenced was peripheral blood mononuclear cells (PBMCs), taken at baseline. The source is a human donor with classical Hodgkin lymphoma. Each CDR3 is given with its conserved first and last residue. The D gene is left open where the match is weak. Size tells how often a clone was seen (once, few, many) or the class of an expanded clone, and some rows leave it out.

>TRBD2|once|TRBJ2-2|17|TRBV7-8
TGTGCCAGCAGCCCTCGGACTAGCGGGGGTGGCACCGGGGAGCTGTTTTTT
CASSPRTSGGGTGELFF
>NA|NA|TRBJ1-1|16|TRBV6-1
TGTGCCAGCAGTGAATATATCCGGGCATCATACACTGAAGCTTTCTTT
CASSEYIRASYTEAFF
>TRBD1|once|TRBJ1-5|13|TRBV2
TGTGCCAGCTCCGGGACAGTCGTTCAGCCCCAGCATTTT
CASSGTVVQPQHF
>NA|NA|TRBJ1-2|14|TRBV5-1
TGCGCCAGCAGCTTGGCTCCGGGGATCTATGGCTACACCTTC
CASSLAPGIYGYTF
>NA|NA|TRBJ1-1|13|TRBV4-3
TGCGCCAGCAGCCAAGTGGGGAGGAGCAGAGCTTTCTTT
CASSQVGRSRAFF
>TRBD1|few|TRBJ1-1|15|TRBV5-1
TGCGCCAGCAGCTCGAGGACAGGGGCGAACACTGAAGCTTTCTTT
CASSSRTGANTEAFF
>NA|NA|TRBJ2-1|13|TRBV7-3
TGTGCCAGCAGCCCACAGGCTTACAATGAGCAGTTCTTC
CASSPQAYNEQFF
>NA|NA|TRBJ2-7|12|TRBV5-6
TGTGCCAGCAGCGGCTCCTCCTACGAGCAGTACTTC
CASSGSSYEQYF
>NA|NA|TRBJ1-5|14|TRBV2
TGTGCCAGCAGTCCCGGGGGGGCCTATCAGCCCCAGCATTTT
CASSPGGAYQPQHF
>NA|NA|TRBJ1-3|15|TRBV6-5
TGTGCCAGCAGTTACTCGAGCCAGTCTGGAAACACCATATATTTT
CASSYSSQSGNTIYF
>NA|NA|TRBJ2-5|13|TRBV7-2
TGTGCCAGCAGCTTAGCGGTTCAAGAGACCCAGTACTTC
CASSLAVQETQYF
>TRBD1|NA|TRBJ1-4|14|TRBV6-6
TGTGCCAGCAGACACGGACAGGTTAATGAAAAACTGTTTTTT
CASRHGQVNEKLFF
>NA|NA|TRBJ1-3|15|TRBV27
TGTGCCAGCAGTCAGGCAGGGAGCTCTGGAAACACCATATATTTT
CASSQAGSSGNTIYF
>NA|NA|TRBJ2-3|15|TRBV6-1
TGTGCCAGCCCCCGGTGGACCCCCAGCACAGATACGCAGTATTTT
CASPRWTPSTDTQYF
>NA|NA|TRBJ1-5|14|TRBV7-9
TGTGCCAGCAGCTTAGGATCAGGCTTTCAGCCCCAGCATTTT
CASSLGSGFQPQHF
>NA|NA|TRBJ2-3|17|TRBV12-5
TGTGCTAGTGGTTTGTTGCAGGGGGGGTCGGGCACAGATACGCAGTATTTT
CASGLLQGGSGTDTQYF
>TRBD1|NA|TRBJ1-1|14|TRBV10-3
TGTGCCATCAGGCCGGGACAGGGGGCGGATGAAGCTTTCTTT
CAIRPGQGADEAFF
>NA|NA|TRBJ2-3|12|TRBV11-2
TGTGCCAGCAGCCCTGGAGGGGGGACGCAGTATTTT
CASSPGGGTQYF
>TRBD1|NA|TRBJ2-1|15|TRBV5-1
TGCGCCAGCAGGGCGGGACAGGGGTCCGCCGGGGAGCAGTTCTTC
CASRAGQGSAGEQFF
>NA|NA|TRBJ2-7|13|TRBV6-6
TGTGCCAGCAGTTACTCAGGGACCTACGAGCAGTACTTC
CASSYSGTYEQYF
>TRBD1|NA|TRBJ1-1|12|TRBV6-1
TGTGCCAGCACCCGACAGGGCATTGGAGCTTTCTTT
CASTRQGIGAFF
>TRBD1|NA|TRBJ2-7|13|TRBV2
TGTGCCATCAGCAGGGGGCCACAGGGCGAGCAGTACTTC
CAISRGPQGEQYF
>NA|few|TRBJ2-5|11|TRBV20-1
TGCAGTGCTCTAAACCAAGAGACCCAGTACTTC
CSALNQETQYF
>NA|NA|TRBJ2-7|14|TRBV5-4
TGTGCCAGCAGACAAGACAGGTTTTCCTACGAGCAGTACTTC
CASRQDRFSYEQYF
>TRBD2|NA|TRBJ2-3|16|TRBV7-2
TGTGCCAGCAGCTTAGAGAAACTAGCGGGAACAGATACGCAGTATTTT
CASSLEKLAGTDTQYF
>NA|NA|TRBJ2-2|15|TRBV19
TGTGCCAGTAGTCTCCCCCTGAGCAGCACCGGGGAGCTGTTTTTT
CASSLPLSSTGELFF
>NA|few|TRBJ1-5|17|TRBV19
TGTGCCAGTACCCAGGGGAAGGGGGTAAATAGCAATCAGCCCCAGCATTTT
CASTQGKGVNSNQPQHF
>NA|NA|TRBJ2-2|16|TRBV19
TGTGCCAGTAGTATGTTCGGGACATTGAACACCGGGGAGCTGTTTTTT
CASSMFGTLNTGELFF
>NA|medium-sized|TRBJ1-5|11|TRBV2
TGTGCCAGCAGATCAGCCGGGCCCCAGCATTTT
CASRSAGPQHF
>NA|NA|TRBJ1-5|12|TRBV7-9
TGTGCCAGCAGCTTAGAGGATCAGCCCCAGCATTTT
CASSLEDQPQHF
>NA|NA|TRBJ2-4|14|TRBV5-1
TGCGCCAGCAGCTATCGGACAGCAACGGACATTCAGTACTTC
CASSYRTATDIQYF
>TRBD1|NA|TRBJ2-7|17|TRBV19
TGTGCCAGTAGTATAGATCCTGGGACAGGGGTTCCCTACGAGCAGTACTTC
CASSIDPGTGVPYEQYF
>NA|NA|TRBJ2-1|15|TRBV15
TGTGCCACCAGCAGAGATAGGGGGGCCTACAATGAGCAGTTCTTC
CATSRDRGAYNEQFF
>NA|NA|TRBJ2-3|18|TRBV10-2
TGCGCCAGCAGTGAGTCGACTTGGCAGGGGTTGATCACAGATACGCAGTATTTT
CASSESTWQGLITDTQYF
>TRBD1|NA|TRBJ2-7|17|TRBV5-4
TGTGCCAGCAGCTTGGTGGTGGACAGGAGGAGCTCCTACGAGCAGTACTTC
CASSLVVDRRSSYEQYF
>TRBD1|NA|TRBJ1-2|14|TRBV6-6
TGTGCCAGCAGGGAGGGGGGGACAGGGCTTGGCTACACCTTC
CASREGGTGLGYTF
>NA|few|TRBJ2-5|14|TRBV27
TGTGCCAGCAGTTTCTACGGGGAAATGGGGACCCAGTACTTC
CASSFYGEMGTQYF
>TRBD2|NA|TRBJ2-5|15|TRBV7-8
TGTGCCAGCAGCCTATATGGACTAGACCAAGAGACCCAGTACTTC
CASSLYGLDQETQYF
>NA|once|TRBJ2-3|13|TRBV6-5
TGTGCCAGCAGTTACAGGGGTGGGGATACGCAGTATTTT
CASSYRGGDTQYF
>TRBD1|NA|TRBJ2-2|16|TRBV9
TGTGCCAGCAGCGCGTTCGGACAGGGGATCACCGGGGAGCTGTTTTTT
CASSAFGQGITGELFF
>NA|NA|TRBJ1-1|18|TRBV19
TGTGCCAGTAGTATCACAGCACAGAGGATCTTAAGAGGAACTGAAGCTTTCTTT
CASSITAQRILRGTEAFF
>NA|NA|TRBJ2-7|13|TRBV27
TGTGCCAGCAGTTTTGGGTGGAGCTACGAGCAGTACTTC
CASSFGWSYEQYF
>NA|NA|TRBJ1-1|12|TRBV6-1
TGTGCCAGCACACAGGGAATGCGTGAAGCTTTCTTT
CASTQGMREAFF
>TRBD1|medium-sized|TRBJ1-1|12|TRBV28
TGTGCCAGCAGCTCGAGGACAGGGGAAGCTTTCTTT
CASSSRTGEAFF
>NA|NA|TRBJ2-7|13|TRBV19
TGTGCCAGTAGTATTGGCAGGACCTACGAGCAGTACTTC
CASSIGRTYEQYF